A single sample gave rise to the 14 T cell receptor beta chains below, sequenced in a study of type 1 and type 2 diabetes patients. PCR was run on genomic DNA. A primer set of 30 forward and 13 reverse primers amplified the CDR3. Using its own MiXCR run on the multiplex PCR reads, TCRdb lists one record per CDR3 protein. The profile shows 270,000 or so distinct CDR3 sequences, roughly 50% of them singletons. Sequencing was carried out using peripheral blood mononuclear cells (PBMCs). All receptors come from a man between 18 and 35 years old with type 2 diabetes.

The chain joins TRBV4-3 to TRBJ2-6, with 8 bases matching TRBD2. The CDR3 contains 17 residues. Per germline, CDR1 LGHNA and CDR2 YSLEER. The V gene end was trimmed by 0 bases and the J gene end by 2 bases; junction bases not matched to a gene: 3. As DNA, the CDR3 is TGCGCCAGCAGCCAAGATCCGGGGGGGCCTGGGGCCAACGTCCTGACTTTC. Its protein product is CASSQDPGGPGANVLTF.

This chain connects TRBV4-1 to TRBJ2-3; D possibly matches TRBD1 or TRBD2 (6 bases each). From germline, CDR1 is MGHRA and CDR2 YSYEKL. Trimming left V 0 bases short and J 8 bases short, with 12 bases between. There are 14 residues in the CDR3. The chain's CDR3 is CASSQDTEGGTQYF. CDR3 coding DNA: TGCGCCAGCAGCCAAGATACCGAGGGGGGTACGCAGTATTTT.

This chain joins TRBV7-2 and TRBJ2-7; no clear D gene. The germline CDR1 and CDR2 sequences are SGHTA and FQGNSA. The V gene lost 6 bases and the J gene lost 0 bases, with 9 bases spanning the gap. The CDR3 runs 13 residues. The CDR3 region is CASSHSSSYEQYF. Here the CDR3 DNA reads TGTGCCAGCAGTCACAGCAGCTCCTACGAGCAGTACTTC.

This clonotype was counted only a few times. J is TRBJ2-1 and V is TRBV7-6; 8 bases fit TRBD1. V shed 6 bases, J shed 7 bases, and the junction held 2 bases outside the gene matches. The CDR3 covers 12 residues. Germline assignment: CDR1 SGHVS and CDR2 FNYEAQ. This CDR3 is CASSDRGNEQFF. The CDR3 DNA follows: TGTGCCAGCAGTGACAGGGGAAATGAGCAGTTCTTC.

V is TRBV12-3 or TRBV12-4 and J is TRBJ2-5, with 9 positions matching TRBD2. This CDR3 has 16 residues. J lost 5 bases, V lost 1 base, and 8 bases had no gene match. CDR3 sequence reads: CASSLDSGRGMETQYF. The CDR3 DNA sequence: TGTGCCAGCAGTTTAGATAGCGGGAGAGGTATGGAGACCCAGTACTTC.

V and J are TRBV20-1 and TRBJ2-5; perhaps TRBD2 as D (6 bases). Germline CDR1 is DFQATT and CDR2 is SNEGSKA (reference sequence). The CDR3 totals 14 residues. V lost 4 bases and J 4 bases, leaving 16 bases between the germline ends. Here the CDR3 DNA reads TGCAGTGCTAACAGCGGGCTTAGGGGAGAGACCCAGTACTTC. Protein product: CSANSGLRGETQYF.

This clonotype came up a few times. The chain is built from TRBV2 and TRBJ2-5; possible D gene TRBD1, 7 bases. The CDR3 is 15 residues long. The V end lost 6 bases, the J end lost 3 bases, and 17 bases lay between the germline ends. The V gene's germline CDR1 is SNHLY and CDR2 FYNNEI. This CDR3 reads CASSNRGWEEETQYF. The CDR3 DNA reads as TGTGCCAGCAGCAACAGGGGTTGGGAGGAAGAGACCCAGTACTTC.

This chain joins TRBV27 and TRBJ1-1; a possible D gene is TRBD1 (5 bases). The CDR3 has 17 amino acids. Between the trimmed V and J ends, which lost 4 bases and 0 bases, there was a span of 18 bases. Germline lookup yields CDR1 MNHEY and CDR2 SMNVEV (reference sequence). In nucleotides, the CDR3 is TGTGCCAGCAGTTCCTTTCAGGGATACGGGATGAACACTGAAGCTTTCTTT. It codes for CASSSFQGYGMNTEAFF.

This clonotype has more than one count but fewer than ten. J is TRBJ2-1 and V is TRBV11-2, with D perhaps matching TRBD2 (5 bases). Per germline, CDR1 SGHAT and CDR2 FQNNGV. The V and J ends lost 5 bases and 3 bases respectively, with 8 bases between them. The CDR3 has 13 residues. Here the CDR3 DNA reads TGTGCCAGCAGCCGAGGGATCTACAATGAGCAGTTCTTC. Amino acids: CASSRGIYNEQFF. Based on the CDR3 plus reference TRBV11-2 and TRBJ2-1, the full variable domain is EAGVAQSPRYKIIEKRQSVAFWCNPISGHATLYWYQQILGQGPKLLIQFQNNGVVDDSQLPKDRFSAERLKGVDSTLKIQPAKLEDSAVYLCASSRGIYNEQFFGPGTRLTVL.

This clonotype has only a few counts. The chain employs TRBV2 and TRBJ2-4; 7 bases match TRBD2. Germline V lookup: CDR1 SNHLY, CDR2 FYNNEI. The J segment lost 7 bases and the V segment lost 8 bases, leaving 11 bases of the junction unmatched. CDR3 length: 14 residues. The CDR3 sequence: CASEEWVGGNIQYF. In nucleotides, the CDR3 is TGTGCCAGCGAAGAGTGGGTGGGGGGGAACATTCAGTACTTC.

A few counts support this clonotype. This chain connects TRBV5-4 to TRBJ2-7; D may correspond to TRBD1 or TRBD2 (5 bases each). The CDR3 totals 15 residues. Trimming shortened V by 4 bases and J by 7 bases, and 21 bases separated the two germline ends. CDR1 is SGHNT and CDR2 is YYREEE in the germline V gene (reference sequence). This chain's CDR3 is CASSPPGAPLKEQYF. The CDR3 DNA is TGTGCCAGCAGCCCCCCCGGGGCGCCACTAAAGGAGCAGTACTTC.

This clonotype was counted a single time. The V call is TRBV12-3 or TRBV12-4, the J call TRBJ2-1, with D unclear. Trimming removed 4 bases at V and 5 bases at J, with 12 bases between. There are 14 residues in the CDR3. The CDR3 nucleotides read TGTGCCAGCAGTTCCACCGCAGGCGACAATGAGCAGTTCTTC. The encoded protein is CASSSTAGDNEQFF.

Details on this clonotype: At one end the junction does not follow the germline gene, possibly because of a read error. The chain has TRBV7-7 and TRBJ2-1; D is unresolved. CDR3 length equals 13 residues. Germline CDR1 SSHAT, CDR2 FNYEAQ (reference sequence). For the CDR3, the DNA is TGTGCTAGCAGCCCAAACCCCTTAAATGAGCAGTTCTTC. This translates into CASSPNPLNEQFF.

The chain is built from TRBV4-3 and TRBJ2-5; D gene unclear. This CDR3 has 13 amino acids. Trimming cost V 0 bases and J 7 bases, with 9 bases left between them. CDR1 and CDR2 from the germline V gene are LGHNA and YSLEER. CDR3 DNA: TGCGCCAGCAGCCAAGATCTTGCTCGGACCCAGTACTTC. Translating gives CASSQDLARTQYF.